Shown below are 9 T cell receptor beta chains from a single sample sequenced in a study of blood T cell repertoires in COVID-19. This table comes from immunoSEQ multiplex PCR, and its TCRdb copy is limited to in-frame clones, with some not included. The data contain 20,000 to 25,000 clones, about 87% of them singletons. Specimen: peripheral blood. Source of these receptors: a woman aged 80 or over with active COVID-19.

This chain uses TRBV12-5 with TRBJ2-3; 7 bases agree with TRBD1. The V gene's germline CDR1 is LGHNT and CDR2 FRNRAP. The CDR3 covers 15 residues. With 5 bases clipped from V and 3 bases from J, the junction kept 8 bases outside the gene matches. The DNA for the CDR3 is TGTGCTAGTGGTCCGACGGGACAGATTACAGATACGCAGTATTTT. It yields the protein CASGPTGQITDTQYF.

The chain's CDR3 is CAISDLGGSYGYTF. In nucleotides, the CDR3 is TGTGCCATCAGTGACTTGGGCGGGTCCTATGGCTACACCTTC. V gene TRBV10-3 combines with J gene TRBJ1-2; D is uncertain. This CDR3 is built from 14 residues. The ends were cut back, 3 bases at V and 4 bases at J, with 12 bases in the middle. Germline V CDR1 and CDR2: ENHRY, SYGVKD.

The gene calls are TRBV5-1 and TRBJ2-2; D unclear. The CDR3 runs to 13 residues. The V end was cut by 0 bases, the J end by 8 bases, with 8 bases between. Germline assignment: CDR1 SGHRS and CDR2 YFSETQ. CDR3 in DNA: TGCGCCAGCAGCTTGGGTGTGTCGGGGGAGCTGTTTTTT. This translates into CASSLGVSGELFF.

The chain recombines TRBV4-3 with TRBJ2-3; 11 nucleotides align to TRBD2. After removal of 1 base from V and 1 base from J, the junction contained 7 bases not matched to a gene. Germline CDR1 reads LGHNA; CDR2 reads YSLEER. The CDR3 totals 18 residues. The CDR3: CASSQGVSTSGGTDTQYF. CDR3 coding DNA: TGCGCCAGCAGCCAAGGCGTCTCGACTAGCGGGGGCACAGATACGCAGTATTTT.

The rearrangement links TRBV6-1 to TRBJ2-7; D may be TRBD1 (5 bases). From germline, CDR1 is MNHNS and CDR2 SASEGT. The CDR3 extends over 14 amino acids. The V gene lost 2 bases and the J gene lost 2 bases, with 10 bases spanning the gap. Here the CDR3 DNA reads TGTGCCAGCAGTGAATTCGACAGTACCTACGAGCAGTACTTC. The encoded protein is CASSEFDSTYEQYF.

The CDR3 loop is CASSREGGRTKNIQYF. DNA of the CDR3: TGTGCCAGCAGCCGCGAAGGGGGACGGACCAAAAACATTCAGTACTTC. This chain links TRBV7-8 with TRBJ2-4, with TRBD1 as a possible D gene (6 bases). Trimming pared 5 bases from V and 2 bases from J, leaving 16 bases between. This CDR3 is 16 amino acids long. The germline CDR1 and CDR2 sequences are SGHVS and FQNEAQ. Full variable domain (rest looked up from reference TRBV7-8 and TRBJ2-4): GAGVSQSPRYKVAKRGQDVALRCDPISGHVSLFWYQQALGQGPEFLTYFQNEAQLDKSGLPSDRFFAERPEGSVSTLKIQRTQQEDSAVYLCASSREGGRTKNIQYFGAGTRLSVL.

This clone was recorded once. The CDR3 coding sequence is TGTGCCAGCAGCCTCCAGGACTACGAGCAGTACTTC. Its translation: CASSLQDYEQYF. The V gene is TRBV7-9, the J gene TRBJ2-7, with no clear D. Trimming shortened V by 5 bases and J by 3 bases, and 8 bases separated the two germline ends. The CDR3 extends over 12 amino acids. Germline assignment: CDR1 SEHNR and CDR2 FQNEAQ (reference sequence).

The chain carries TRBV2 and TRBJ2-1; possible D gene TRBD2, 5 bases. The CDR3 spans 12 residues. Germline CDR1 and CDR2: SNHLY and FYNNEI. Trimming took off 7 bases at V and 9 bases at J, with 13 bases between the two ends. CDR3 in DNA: TGTGCCAGCAAACTAGTTAGAAGTGAGCAGTTCTTC. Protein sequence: CASKLVRSEQFF.

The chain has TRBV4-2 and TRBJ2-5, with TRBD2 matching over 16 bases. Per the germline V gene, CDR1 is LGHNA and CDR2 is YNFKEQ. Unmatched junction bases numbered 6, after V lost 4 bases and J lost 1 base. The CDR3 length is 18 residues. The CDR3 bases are TGTGCCAGCAGCCGCGGGACTAGCGGGGGGGTTTCCCAAGAGACCCAGTACTTC. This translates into CASSRGTSGGVSQETQYF.